This entry concerns a single TCR beta chain. Its antigen is unidentified. The data stem from a study of cytomegalovirus exposure and HLA in healthy donors. Whole-study findings and limits: In vitro confirmation showed three CMV-associated chains to be CMV antigen specific.

This CDR3 is built from 16 residues. The V gene's germline CDR1 is SGHDT and CDR2 YYEEEE. The PCR ran on 60 Vbeta and 13 Jbeta primers. TCRdb keeps only in-frame clones here, not all; method: immunoSEQ multiplex PCR. Among roughly 220,000 clones listed, about 77% were seen once. The sequenced sample was PBMCs. The chain links TRBV5-6 to TRBJ2-5; perhaps TRBD2 as D (6 bases). TRBJ2-7 explains the end of the DNA better; the J call may be wrong. The sequence was collected from a woman in her thirties in good health and CMV-seronegative. CDR3 amino acids: CASSLQWRDVAREQYF. CDR3 bases: TGTGCCAGCAGCTTGCAGTGGAGGGACGTAGCGCGCGAGCAGTACTTC.